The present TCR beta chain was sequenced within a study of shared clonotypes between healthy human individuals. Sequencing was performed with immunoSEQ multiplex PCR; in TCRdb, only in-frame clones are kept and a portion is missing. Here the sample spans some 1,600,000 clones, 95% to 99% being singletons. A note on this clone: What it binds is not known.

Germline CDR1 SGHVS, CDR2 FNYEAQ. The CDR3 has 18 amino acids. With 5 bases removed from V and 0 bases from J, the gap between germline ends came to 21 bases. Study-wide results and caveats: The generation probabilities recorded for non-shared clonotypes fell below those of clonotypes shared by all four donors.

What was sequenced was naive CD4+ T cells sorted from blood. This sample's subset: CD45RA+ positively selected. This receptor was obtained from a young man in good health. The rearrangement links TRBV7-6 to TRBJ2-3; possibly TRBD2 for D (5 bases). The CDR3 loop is CASSKLATALTSTDTQYF. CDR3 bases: TGTGCCAGCAGCAAGTTAGCGACGGCCCTTACTAGCACAGATACGCAGTATTTT.